This TCR beta chain was found in a study of blood T cells in healthy people across ages. This CDR3 has 14 residues. Germline values: CDR1 MNHNS, CDR2 SASEGT. In the case of this clonotype: The junction departs from germline at one end; a sequencing error may be responsible.

Primers used in a second PCR of roughly 7 to 11 cycles were a sample-barcoded 5' primer and a J-beta primer mix. Via MiXCR, TCRdb re-called the 5' RACE reads, giving one row per CDR3 protein. The sample carries about a million distinct CDR3 sequences, about 53% recorded once. The sequencing sample was made of blood. This chain links TRBV6-1 with TRBJ2-7; D not certain. This TCR derives from a woman aged 60 to 75 in good health. The chain's CDR3 is CVSSQSDFSYEQYF. The CDR3 nucleotides are TGTGTCAGCAGCCAGAGTGACTTCTCCTACGAGCAGTACTTC.